These 5 T cell receptor beta chains were all obtained from the same sample, sequenced in a study of regulatory T cells in long-lasting Graves disease. The time point was: newly diagnosed GD, antithyroid drugs for less than 3 months. PBMC-derived RNA was used for the TCR library. Investigators prepared the TCR beta libraries by applying iRepertoire HTBI primers and Arm-PCR of CDR3 regions. TCRdb redid the calling of the multiplex PCR reads with MiXCR, one entry per CDR3 protein. The sample holds some 600,000 distinct CDR3 sequences, around 16% seen once. These data also formed part of another study, on T cells in Graves' hyperthyroidism and ophthalmopathy.

The sequenced sample was peripheral blood mononuclear cells (PBMCs), obtained at new diagnosis, from a patient treated with antithyroid drugs. The receptors were sampled from a man aged 18-30 years with Graves disease.

This clonotype was picked up a small number of times. The chain has TRBV7-9 and TRBJ1-2; no clear D gene. The CDR3 is 11 amino acids. The germline V and J ends were trimmed by 3 bases and 7 bases, with 6 bases remaining between them. In germline, CDR1 is SEHNR, CDR2 FQNEAQ (reference sequence). The CDR3 protein is CASSFDGGYTF. The CDR3 DNA follows: TGTGCCAGCAGCTTTGACGGTGGCTACACCTTC.

This clonotype turned up a few times. The chain couples TRBV24-1 to TRBJ2-2; D tentatively fits TRBD1 or TRBD2 (5 bases each). Germline V gene data show CDR1 as KGHDR and CDR2 as SFDVKD. The CDR3 extends over 15 amino acids. Between the trimmed V and J ends, which lost 6 bases and 1 base, there was a span of 11 bases. The CDR3 reads CATSWGRGNTGELFF. The CDR3 DNA sequence: TGTGCCACCAGTTGGGGACGGGGGAACACCGGGGAGCTGTTTTTT.

This chain uses TRBV5-1 with TRBJ2-6, with a weak D call TRBD2 (5 bases). The V and J ends lost 2 bases and 4 bases respectively, with 13 bases between them. The CDR3 has 16 residues. Per the germline V gene, CDR1 is SGHRS and CDR2 is YFSETQ. CDR3: CASSFGIDSGANVLTF. Written as DNA, the CDR3 is TGCGCCAGCAGCTTCGGGATAGATTCCGGGGCCAACGTCCTGACTTTC. The full variable domain, completed using reference TRBV5-1 and TRBJ2-6, is KAGVTQTPRYLIKTRGQQVTLSCSPISGHRSVSWYQQTPGQGLQFLFEYFSETQRNKGNFPGRFSGRQFSNSRSEMNVSTLELGDSALYLCASSFGIDSGANVLTFGAGSRLTVL.

As for this clonotype: One end of the junction varies from germline; a read error may be responsible. V usage is TRBV7-6 and J usage is TRBJ2-7; perhaps TRBD2 as D (5 bases). CDR3 length: 15 amino acids. Germline CDR1 SGHVS, CDR2 FNYEAQ. CDR3 region: CASSLGQTGSYEQYF. CDR3 sequence (DNA): TGCGCCAGCAGCTTAGGTCAAACGGGATCCTACGAGCAGTACTTC.

The V call is TRBV6-2 or TRBV6-3, the J call TRBJ2-2; D uncertain. The V and J ends lost 6 bases and 5 bases respectively, with 10 bases between them. The CDR3 runs to 13 residues. The V gene's germline CDR1 is MNHEY and CDR2 SVGEGT. The CDR3 DNA is TGTGCCAGCAGAACACTGGGAACCGGGGAGCTGTTTTTT. As protein: CASRTLGTGELFF.